This TCR beta chain was recorded in a study of PD-1 blockade in classical Hodgkin lymphoma. Germline V gene lookup returns CDR1 SGHRS and CDR2 YFSETQ. Deletions cut 5 bases from V and 10 bases from J, with 3 bases between. The CDR3 is 9 residues long. Study outcomes and limitations: Complete responders had baseline diversity similar to newly diagnosed patients. The study reported lower baseline TCR diversity in newly diagnosed patients than in healthy donors.

The table came from immunoSEQ multiplex PCR; TCRdb's copy has only in-frame clones and leaves some out. The profile shows around 44,000 clones, around 87% of them singletons. Relapse was seen in all patients after autologous stem cell transplantation, and brentuximab vedotin exposure was variable. This clone was found a few times. Its target is unknown. This clonotype was obtained from a human donor with classical Hodgkin lymphoma. The gene calls are TRBV5-1 and TRBJ1-4; D is uncertain. The starting material was peripheral blood mononuclear cells (PBMCs), obtained before the second cycle of nivolumab. The CDR3 reads CASSGKLFF. The CDR3 DNA reads as TGCGCCAGCAGTGGAAAACTGTTTTTT. The entire variable domain, with the rest obtained from reference TRBV5-1 and TRBJ1-4, is as follows: KAGVTQTPRYLIKTRGQQVTLSCSPISGHRSVSWYQQTPGQGLQFLFEYFSETQRNKGNFPGRFSGRQFSNSRSEMNVSTLELGDSALYLCASSGKLFFGSGTQLSVL.